Below are 29 T cell receptor beta chains sequenced from a single sample in a study of molecular identifiers for immune sequencing clone quantification. Using its own MiXCR run on the PCR reads, TCRdb lists one record per CDR3 protein. Of about half a million distinct CDR3 sequences detected, about 22% appear once; the ten largest clones hold about 0.78%. Sequences were obtained from naive CD8+ T cells from blood, with Jurkat cell RNA spiked in. The subset here: FACS-sorted CD8+CD4-CCR7+CD45RA+ naive T cells. The origin of the receptors is a human donor in good health. Some libraries in this study had Jurkat cell RNA spiked in.

Regarding this clonotype: A much larger clone sits a single nucleotide away, making a read error possible. The V call is TRBV4-3, the J call TRBJ1-4, with D maybe TRBD1 (5 bases). Germline-derived CDR1 and CDR2 are LGHNA and YSLEER. The CDR3 loop spans 17 amino acids. V dropped 2 bases and J dropped 7 bases, with 20 bases sitting between them. In nucleotides, the CDR3 is TGCGCCAGCAGCCAATCTCGGCAGGGTTACGGTATTGAAAAACTGTTTTTT. The encoded protein is CASSQSRQGYGIEKLFF.

This rearrangement joins TRBV27 to TRBJ2-7; 10 bases are a match to TRBD2. Germline V gene data show CDR1 as MNHEY and CDR2 as SMNVEV (reference sequence). The CDR3 length is 15 residues. Trimming took 3 bases from V and 6 from J; bases not matched to a gene: 8. CDR3: CASSFGLADGSEQYF. DNA of the CDR3: TGTGCCAGCAGTTTTGGACTAGCGGATGGGAGCGAGCAGTACTTC.

In its sample, this clonotype was seen many times. CDR3 sequence: CSVRTGLSTEAFF. Here the CDR3 DNA reads TGCAGCGTAAGGACAGGCCTGAGCACTGAAGCTTTCTTT. This chain uses TRBV29-1 with TRBJ1-1, with 7 nucleotides matching TRBD1. CDR3 size: 13 residues. V shed 6 bases and J 4 bases; nucleotides not matched to a gene: 8. The germline V gene has CDR1 SQVTM and CDR2 ANQGSEA.

Worth noting for this clonotype: A much larger clone differs from this one at a single base, so this may be a read error. This chain uses TRBV29-1 with TRBJ2-2; 7 bases agree with TRBD1. Germline V gene lookup returns CDR1 SQVTM and CDR2 ANQGSEA. The CDR3 has 14 amino acids. CDR3 bases: TGCGGCGTTGACGGGCAGGGGGACACCGGGGAGCTGTTTTTT. Translated: CGVDGQGDTGELFF.

In this sample, this clonotype turned up many times. The chain links TRBV27 to TRBJ1-5; 7 bases align to TRBD1. The length of the CDR3 is 14 residues. V lost 6 bases, J lost 2 bases, and 4 bases stayed unmatched. Germline V gives CDR1 MNHEY, CDR2 SMNVEV (reference sequence). Here the CDR3 DNA reads TGTGCCAGCAGATTAACAGGGGGCAATCAGCCCCAGCATTTT. It specifies CASRLTGGNQPQHF.

This clonotype appeared once. One end of the junction fails to match germline, which may point to a read error. The chain has TRBV7-6 and TRBJ1-1, with D perhaps matching TRBD1 (5 bases). This CDR3 comprises 14 residues. The V gene's germline CDR1 is SGHVS and CDR2 FNYEAQ. The CDR3 DNA reads TGTGTCAGCAGCTTAGCAGGGCTGAACACTGAAGCTTTCTTT. Its translation is CVSSLAGLNTEAFF.

In its sample, this clonotype was seen a few times. The chain uses TRBV19 and TRBJ2-1; D may correspond to TRBD1 or TRBD2 (6 bases each). Germline V gene sequence: CDR1 LNHDA, CDR2 SQIVND (reference sequence). The CDR3 runs to 14 residues. With 3 bases removed from V and 9 bases from J, the gap between germline ends came to 15 bases. The CDR3 reads CASSISPRGGEQFF. In nucleotides, the CDR3 is TGTGCCAGTAGTATTAGTCCCAGGGGAGGTGAGCAGTTCTTC.

This clonotype showed up many times. V usage is TRBV7-6 and J usage is TRBJ2-5; D is uncertain. V gave up 3 bases and J gave up 2 bases, with 16 bases separating them. This CDR3 has 16 amino acids. Per the germline V gene, CDR1 is SGHVS and CDR2 is FNYEAQ. This CDR3 is CASSFAGLPAQETQYF. The DNA for the CDR3 is TGTGCCAGCAGCTTTGCCGGGTTGCCGGCACAAGAGACCCAGTACTTC.

This clonotype was detected many times. This sequence joins TRBV28 and TRBJ2-2, with a possible D match to TRBD2 (6 bases). V lost 2 bases and J 3 bases, leaving 10 bases between the germline ends. The CDR3 has 15 residues. Looked up from germline, CDR1 is MDHEN and CDR2 is SYDVKM. This CDR3 reads CASSLSSGHTGELFF. The CDR3 region has the DNA TGTGCCAGCAGTTTAAGTAGCGGACACACCGGGGAGCTGTTTTTT.

This clonotype was detected a few times. The rearrangement uses TRBV4-3 and TRBJ2-7, with 11 positions matching TRBD2. The CDR3 is 17 amino acids. CDR1 is LGHNA and CDR2 is YSLEER in the germline V gene. V was clipped by 0 bases and J by 3 bases; unmatched bases: 7. In DNA, the CDR3 is TGCGCCAGCAGCCAAGATAAGGGGACTAGCGGCTACTACGAGCAGTACTTC. Its translation: CASSQDKGTSGYYEQYF.

This clonotype has at least ten counts. The V gene is TRBV27, the J gene TRBJ2-7, with 10 bases identical to TRBD1. Germline values: CDR1 MNHEY, CDR2 SMNVEV (reference sequence). V dropped 5 bases and J dropped 3; count of bases not matched to a gene: 7. The CDR3 spans 15 residues. Here the CDR3 reads CASSPETGGVYEQYF. For the CDR3, the DNA is TGTGCCAGCAGTCCTGAGACAGGGGGCGTCTACGAGCAGTACTTC.

This clonotype appeared a few times. The chain uses TRBV12-3 or TRBV12-4 and TRBJ1-1; no reliable D call. V gave up 7 bases and J gave up 4 bases, with 13 bases separating them. This CDR3 has 13 residues. The CDR3 nucleotides read TGTGCCAGCACCCTAGGGATTACCACTGAAGCTTTCTTT. Protein: CASTLGITTEAFF.

As regards this clonotype: Just one base apart from a much larger clone, this may be a read error. The rearrangement joins TRBV3-1 to TRBJ2-3, with 7 positions matching TRBD1. V lost 3 bases and J lost 1; bases outside the gene matches: 7. The germline V gene encodes CDR1 LGHDT and CDR2 YNNKEL (reference sequence). This CDR3 has 16 residues. This CDR3 reads CASSHAVDRGTDTQYF. The DNA for the CDR3 is TGTGCCAGCAGCCACGCCGTAGACAGGGGCACAGATACGCAGTATTTT.

A word on this clonotype: The CDR3 carries no conserved terminal phenylalanine or tryptophan, so it likely arises from a read error. This chain uses TRBV7-8 with TRBJ2-3, with a tentative D call TRBD1 (6 bases). Germline loops: CDR1 SGHVS, CDR2 FQNEAQ. The CDR3 runs to 12 residues. V was clipped by 4 bases and J by 6 bases, with 8 bases between them. In DNA form, the CDR3 reads TGTGCCAGCAGCTCCACAGGGGATACGCAGTATCTT. Protein product: CASSSTGDTQYL.

This clonotype was seen at least ten times. As DNA, the CDR3 is TGTGCCAGCAGCCAGTCGTCGTCTGGCTACACCTTC. Translation: CASSQSSSGYTF. The chain joins TRBV7-9 to TRBJ1-2; D gene unclear. Germline lookup yields CDR1 SEHNR and CDR2 FQNEAQ (reference sequence). Trimming cost V 5 bases and J 7 bases, with 11 bases left between them. This CDR3 is 12 amino acids long.

At least ten counts were recorded for this clonotype. The V and J genes are TRBV4-3 and TRBJ2-3; 10 bases map to TRBD1. This CDR3 contains 21 residues. Germline lookup yields CDR1 LGHNA and CDR2 YSLEER. V was clipped by 0 bases and J by 5 bases; unmatched bases: 20. The CDR3 region has the DNA TGCGCCAGCAGCCAAGATCTGGAGGGGCCAGACAGGGGGCGCATCGGAGATACGCAGTATTTT. Its protein product is CASSQDLEGPDRGRIGDTQYF.

Many counts were recorded for this clonotype. This sequence joins TRBV13 and TRBJ2-7; D remains unclear. Germline CDR1 is PRHDT and CDR2 is FYEKMQ (reference sequence). The CDR3 spans 13 residues. V dropped 9 bases and J dropped 7 bases, with 19 bases sitting between them. The CDR3 DNA is TGTGCCAGTTCCCTGGGTCTACCCGGAGAGCAGTACTTC. This codes for CASSLGLPGEQYF.

In the case of this clonotype: The junction differs from germline at one of its ends, possibly a read error. The genes are TRBV28 and TRBJ2-4, with a tentative D call TRBD2 (6 bases). This CDR3 is built from 12 residues. Germline CDR1 and CDR2: MDHEN and SYDVKM. DNA of the CDR3: TGTGCCTGCAGTCCGCGGGAAACACAGGCAGACTTC. Protein product: CACSPRETQADF.

This sequence joins TRBV20-1 and TRBJ2-5; 9 nucleotides line up with TRBD2. The germline CDR1 and CDR2 sequences are DFQATT and SNEGSKA (reference sequence). CDR3 length: 14 residues. The V and J ends lost 0 bases and 4 bases, in that order; junction bases with no gene match: 3. CDR3 in DNA: TGCAGTGCTAGAGATTGGCGGGAGGGAGAGACCCAGTACTTC. It codes for CSARDWREGETQYF.

This clonotype appeared a few times. The J gene is TRBJ1-1, the V gene TRBV3-1, with D unclear. Germline CDR1 reads LGHDT; CDR2 reads YNNKEL (reference sequence). V dropped 6 bases and J dropped 4 bases, with 12 bases sitting between them. CDR3 length equals 13 residues. CDR3 in amino acids: CASRDRAGTEAFF. The CDR3 DNA is TGTGCCAGCAGAGATAGGGCGGGCACTGAAGCTTTCTTT.

This clonotype has a count of ten or more. The chain uses TRBV7-6 and TRBJ2-3; 9 bases are a match to TRBD2. This CDR3 has 18 residues. With 1 base clipped from V and 3 bases from J, the junction kept 11 bases outside the gene matches. Germline values: CDR1 SGHVS, CDR2 FNYEAQ. The CDR3 DNA reads TGTGCCAGCAGCTTAGGGGTCGGCGGGGGGGTAGCGACAGATACGCAGTATTTT. The encoded protein is CASSLGVGGGVATDTQYF.

This clonotype showed up many times. This chain connects TRBV6-5 to TRBJ1-5; D is possibly TRBD1 (6 bases). Looked up from germline, CDR1 is MNHEY and CDR2 is SVGAGI. The CDR3 has 15 amino acids. V dropped 5 bases and J dropped 6 bases, with 17 bases sitting between them. The CDR3 nucleotides read TGTGCCAGCAGTCCTCAGACAGGAGGAGGTCAGCCCCAGCATTTT. This encodes CASSPQTGGGQPQHF.

This clonotype showed up many times. The V and J genes are TRBV7-9 and TRBJ2-6, with TRBD1 matching over 8 bases. CDR3 length equals 17 residues. V lost 5 bases and J lost 2; bases outside the gene matches: 8. Germline V gene data show CDR1 as SEHNR and CDR2 as FQNEAQ (reference sequence). The CDR3 coding sequence is TGTGCCAGCAGCCACCTGGGGACAGGTACTGGGGCCAACGTCCTGACTTTC. As protein: CASSHLGTGTGANVLTF.

This clonotype was observed a handful of times. The rearrangement links TRBV13 to TRBJ2-5; weak D call: TRBD2 (6 bases). The CDR3 runs 14 residues. Germline V gene sequence: CDR1 PRHDT, CDR2 FYEKMQ (reference sequence). V dropped 3 bases and J dropped 5 bases, with 13 bases sitting between them. The CDR3 sequence: CASSFLDGGETQYF. Here the CDR3 DNA reads TGTGCCAGCAGCTTCTTGGACGGAGGGGAGACCCAGTACTTC.

This chain uses TRBV29-1 with TRBJ1-2, with D unresolved. The V and J ends lost 3 bases and 4 bases respectively, with 9 bases between them. The CDR3 loop spans 12 amino acids. In germline, CDR1 is SQVTM, CDR2 ANQGSEA. The CDR3 region is CSVEAGFYGYTF. The CDR3 nucleotides are TGCAGCGTTGAGGCAGGTTTCTATGGCTACACCTTC. Together with reference TRBV29-1 and TRBJ1-2, the CDR3 gives the full variable domain: SAVISQKPSRDICQRGTSLTIQCQVDSQVTMMFWYRQQPGQSLTLIATANQGSEATYESGFVIDKFPISRPNLTFSTLTVSNMSPEDSSIYLCSVEAGFYGYTFGSGTRLTVV.

This clonotype was observed a handful of times. This rearrangement joins TRBV7-3 to TRBJ2-1; TRBD1 agrees at 12 bases. Germline V lookup: CDR1 SGHTA, CDR2 FQGTGA. V trimming: 2 bases; J trimming: 8 bases; junction bases outside the gene matches: 10. The CDR3 contains 17 residues. The CDR3 bases are TGTGCCAGCAGCTTAGGGACAGGGGGCCCGATACGTGATGAGCAGTTCTTC. As protein: CASSLGTGGPIRDEQFF. The full variable domain, its missing parts supplied by reference TRBV7-3 and TRBJ2-1, is GAGVSQTPSNKVTEKGKYVELRCDPISGHTALYWYRQSLGQGPEFLIYFQGTGAADDSGLPNDRFFAVRPEGSVSTLKIQRTERGDSAVYLCASSLGTGGPIRDEQFFGPGTRLTVL.

This clonotype was seen a few times. The chain has TRBV9 and TRBJ2-6, with a tentative D call TRBD1 (5 bases). V lost 4 bases and J 0 bases, leaving 14 bases between the germline ends. This CDR3 is built from 17 residues. Germline CDR1 and CDR2: SGDLS and YYNGEE. The CDR3 DNA follows: TGTGCCAGCAGCCCAGGGCAGAGCCTCTCTGGGGCCAACGTCCTGACTTTC. Translation gives CASSPGQSLSGANVLTF.

There are a few counts of this clonotype. The chain couples TRBV28 to TRBJ1-5; a possible D gene is TRBD1 (6 bases). Germline CDR1 is MDHEN and CDR2 is SYDVKM. V was trimmed by 3 bases and J by 6 bases, leaving 18 bases between them. The CDR3 has 16 residues. The CDR3: CASSFLQGGTGQPQHF. In DNA, the CDR3 is TGTGCCAGCAGTTTCTTACAGGGAGGGACCGGTCAGCCCCAGCATTTT.

This clonotype has just a few counts. The chain has TRBV7-6 and TRBJ2-3; 10 bases fit TRBD2. V was pared by 1 base and J by 0 bases, with 10 bases of the junction left unmatched. Germline V CDR1 and CDR2: SGHVS, FNYEAQ. The CDR3 sequence is 19 residues long. CDR3 amino acids: CASSLGVAGGPSSTDTQYF. CDR3 nucleotide sequence: TGTGCCAGCAGCTTAGGTGTAGCGGGGGGACCATCAAGCACAGATACGCAGTATTTT.